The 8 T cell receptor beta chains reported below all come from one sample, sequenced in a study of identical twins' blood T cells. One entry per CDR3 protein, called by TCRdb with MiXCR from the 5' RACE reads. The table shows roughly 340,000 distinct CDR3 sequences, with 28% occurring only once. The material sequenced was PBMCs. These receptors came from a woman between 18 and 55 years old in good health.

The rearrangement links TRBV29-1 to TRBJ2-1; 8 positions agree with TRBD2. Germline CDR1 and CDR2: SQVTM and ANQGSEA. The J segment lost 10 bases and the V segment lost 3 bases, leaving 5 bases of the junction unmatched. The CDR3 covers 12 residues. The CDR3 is CSVDTSGREQFF. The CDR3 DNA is TGCAGCGTTGATACTAGCGGAAGGGAGCAGTTCTTC.

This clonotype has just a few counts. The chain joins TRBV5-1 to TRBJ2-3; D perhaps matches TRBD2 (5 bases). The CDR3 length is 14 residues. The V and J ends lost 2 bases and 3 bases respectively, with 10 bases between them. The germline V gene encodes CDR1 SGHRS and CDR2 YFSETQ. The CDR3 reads CASSFKDSTDTQYF. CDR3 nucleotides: TGCGCCAGCAGCTTCAAGGACTCAACAGATACGCAGTATTTT. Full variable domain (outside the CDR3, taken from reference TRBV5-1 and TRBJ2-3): KAGVTQTPRYLIKTRGQQVTLSCSPISGHRSVSWYQQTPGQGLQFLFEYFSETQRNKGNFPGRFSGRQFSNSRSEMNVSTLELGDSALYLCASSFKDSTDTQYFGPGTRLTVL.

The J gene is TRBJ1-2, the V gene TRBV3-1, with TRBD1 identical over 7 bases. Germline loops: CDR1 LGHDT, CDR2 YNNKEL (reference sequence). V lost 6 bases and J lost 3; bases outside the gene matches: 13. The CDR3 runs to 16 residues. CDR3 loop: CASRPRGQPLYYGYTF. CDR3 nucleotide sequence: TGTGCCAGCAGACCCAGGGGACAGCCGCTTTACTATGGCTACACCTTC.

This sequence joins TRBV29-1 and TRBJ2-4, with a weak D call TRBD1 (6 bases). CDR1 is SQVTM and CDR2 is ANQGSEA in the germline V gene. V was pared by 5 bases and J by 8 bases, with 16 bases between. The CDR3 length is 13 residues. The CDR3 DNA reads TGCAGCGTTTCTAAGACAGGCACGGACATTCAGTACTTC. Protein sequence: CSVSKTGTDIQYF.

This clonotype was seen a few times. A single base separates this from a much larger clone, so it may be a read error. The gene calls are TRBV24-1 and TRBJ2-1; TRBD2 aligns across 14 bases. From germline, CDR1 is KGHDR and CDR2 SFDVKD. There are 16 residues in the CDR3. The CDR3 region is CTTSDPGLAGGNEQFF. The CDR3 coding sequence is TGTACCACCAGTGACCCAGGACTAGCGGGAGGTAATGAGCAGTTCTTC.

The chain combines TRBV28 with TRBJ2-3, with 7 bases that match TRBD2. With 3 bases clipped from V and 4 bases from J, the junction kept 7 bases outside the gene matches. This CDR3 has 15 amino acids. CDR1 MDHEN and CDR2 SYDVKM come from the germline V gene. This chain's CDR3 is CASSLVGGIPDTQYF. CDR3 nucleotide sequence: TGTGCCAGCAGTTTGGTGGGGGGGATCCCAGATACGCAGTATTTT.

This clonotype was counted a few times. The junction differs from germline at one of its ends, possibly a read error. Here the CDR3 DNA reads TGCACCAGCAAGAGGTCCACCGGGGACACTGAAGCTTTCTTT. Translating it yields CTSKRSTGDTEAFF. The chain carries TRBV10-2 and TRBJ1-1; D call uncertain. Germline-derived CDR1 and CDR2 are WSHSY and SAAADI. The CDR3 sequence is 14 residues long.

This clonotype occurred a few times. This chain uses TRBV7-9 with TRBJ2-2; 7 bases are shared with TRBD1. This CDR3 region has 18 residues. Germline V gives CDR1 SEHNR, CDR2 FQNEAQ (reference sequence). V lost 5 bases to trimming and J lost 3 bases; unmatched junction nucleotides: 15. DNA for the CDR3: TGTGCCAGCAGCACCACCCTTACAGGGGTTCGATACACCGGGGAGCTGTTTTTT. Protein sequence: CASSTTLTGVRYTGELFF.